Below are 2 T cell receptor beta chains sequenced from a single sample in a study of long-term antiretroviral therapy in people with HIV (dated by TCRdb to between 2021 and 2024). The immunoSEQ hsTCRB v3.0 assay was used at survey level resolution to sequence the TRB variable region. TCRdb obtained this table from immuneACCESS and retained in-frame rearrangements with V and J assigned. These tables miss some clones; where compared with another copy, unresolved V genes account for less than half of the shortfall, and the remainder is unexplained. The sample has fewer than 20,000 clones on record, about 88% of them singletons. Approximately 9.2% of the sample rests with the top ten. The specimen was unsorted PBMCs, collected 0.1 years after starting antiretroviral therapy. The receptors stem from a man aged 18 to 35 with HIV.

The V and J genes are TRBV15 and TRBJ2-7, with TRBD2 as a possible D gene (7 bases). CDR3 length: 14 amino acids. Germline V gene data show CDR1 as LNHNV and CDR2 as YYDKDF (reference sequence). V lost 0 bases, J lost 5 bases, and 11 bases lay in between. The CDR3 DNA follows: TGTGCCACCAGCAGAGAATGGGGGGGGCACGAGCAGTACTTC. This encodes CATSREWGGHEQYF.

This clone has just a few counts. This chain joins TRBV4-3 and TRBJ1-4; maybe TRBD1 (6 bases). This CDR3 has 14 residues. The germline V gene encodes CDR1 LGHNA and CDR2 YSLEER. Trimming shortened V by 4 bases and J by 4 bases, and 10 bases separated the two germline ends. DNA of the CDR3: TGCGCCAGCAGCCCCAGGACAGTTAATGAAAAACTGTTTTTT. Translation: CASSPRTVNEKLFF.